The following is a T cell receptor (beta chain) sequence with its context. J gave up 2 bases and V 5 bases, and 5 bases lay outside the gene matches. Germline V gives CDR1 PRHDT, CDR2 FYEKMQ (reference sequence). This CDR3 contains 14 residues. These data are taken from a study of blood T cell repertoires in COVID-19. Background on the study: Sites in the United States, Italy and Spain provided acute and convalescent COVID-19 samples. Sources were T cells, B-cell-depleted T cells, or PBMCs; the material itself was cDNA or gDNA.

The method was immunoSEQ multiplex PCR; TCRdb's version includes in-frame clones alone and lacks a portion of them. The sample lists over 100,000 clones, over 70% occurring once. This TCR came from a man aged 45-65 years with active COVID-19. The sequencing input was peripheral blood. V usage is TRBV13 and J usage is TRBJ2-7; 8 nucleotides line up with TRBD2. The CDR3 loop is CASSMSGGTYEQYF. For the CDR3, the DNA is TGTGCCAGCAGCATGAGCGGGGGCACCTACGAGCAGTACTTC.